The source of this TCR beta chain is a study of blood T cell repertoires in COVID-19. The CDR3 runs 14 residues. V lost 0 bases and J lost 7; bases outside the gene matches: 4. Germline values: CDR1 SGHRS, CDR2 YFSETQ. Clinical history reported by participants formed the basis on which cohorts were assigned. Libraries were prepared by immunoSEQ multiplex PCR; TCRdb keeps only in-frame clonotypes and omits some of them. The sample carries 300,000 to 350,000 clones, over 75% recorded once. In the case of this clone: Within the sample, other DNA sequences also encode this same CDR3.

The genes are TRBV5-1 and TRBJ1-5; 7 bases line up with TRBD1. The sequence came from a man aged 30 to 45 who had recovered from COVID-19. Input material: PBMCs or T cells enriched from blood (not recorded which). CDR3 nucleotides: TGCGCCAGCAGCTTGGGGGACAGCGGCCAGCCCCAGCATTTT. It encodes CASSLGDSGQPQHF. The full variable domain, rest sourced from reference TRBV5-1 and TRBJ1-5, is KAGVTQTPRYLIKTRGQQVTLSCSPISGHRSVSWYQQTPGQGLQFLFEYFSETQRNKGNFPGRFSGRQFSNSRSEMNVSTLELGDSALYLCASSLGDSGQPQHFGDGTRLSIL.